This TCR beta chain came from a study of identical twins. Whole-study findings and limits: Not following the same donors, the study drew its conclusions from cross-sectional statistical analysis.

Each CDR3 protein is one row after TCRdb ran MiXCR on the 5' RACE reads. Of hundreds of thousands of distinct CDR3 sequences listed, roughly 18% are singletons. There are a few counts of this clonotype. Its antigen is as yet unknown. Germline loops: CDR1 SQVTM, CDR2 ANQGSEA. The CDR3 totals 11 residues. Trimming removed 7 bases from V and 8 bases from J, with 12 bases in between. This sample was also put to use in a study of T cells expressing NK-cell markers. That paper states: HCMV seropositivity marked seven of the eight sequenced donors; one was seronegative. Among several donors, these clonotypes also ranked first in the CD3+CD56-NKG2C+ fraction.

Sequenced input: PBMCs. This sequence joins TRBV29-1 and TRBJ2-1; maybe TRBD2 (6 bases). The TCR sequence derives from a woman aged 18-29 years in good health. CDR3 coding DNA: TGCAGCGGAACTAGCAGCTATGAGCAGTTCTTC. Protein sequence: CSGTSSYEQFF.